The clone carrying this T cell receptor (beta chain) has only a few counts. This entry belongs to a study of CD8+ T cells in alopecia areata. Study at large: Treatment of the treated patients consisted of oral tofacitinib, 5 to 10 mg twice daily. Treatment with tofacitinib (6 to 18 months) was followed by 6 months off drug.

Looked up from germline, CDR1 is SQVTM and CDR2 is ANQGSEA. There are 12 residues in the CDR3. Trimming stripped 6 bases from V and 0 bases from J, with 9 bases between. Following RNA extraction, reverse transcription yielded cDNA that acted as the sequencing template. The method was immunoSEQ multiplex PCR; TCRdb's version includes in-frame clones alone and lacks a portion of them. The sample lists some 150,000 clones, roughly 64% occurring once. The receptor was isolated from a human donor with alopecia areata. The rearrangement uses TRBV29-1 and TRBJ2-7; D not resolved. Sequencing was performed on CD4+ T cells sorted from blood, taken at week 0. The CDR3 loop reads CSVLYSSYEQYF. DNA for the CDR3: TGCAGCGTCCTCTATAGCTCCTACGAGCAGTACTTC.